The T cell receptor (beta chain) under discussion was sequenced for a study of cytomegalovirus exposure and HLA in healthy donors (dated by TCRdb to about 2017). Regarding the research as a whole: According to an earlier analysis of around 600 of the donors, 200 million or so T cells yielded 117 million unique TCR beta sequences and 250 to 350 Gb of sequence data. Alongside the repertoire data, information on donor age, sex, ethnicity and CMV serostatus was compiled. Both class I and class II loci were covered by HLA typing, at four-digit resolution. A separate validation cohort of 100 to 150 different subjects was used in addition to the approximately 700-subject first cohort. A later genetic analysis used genome-wide SNP genotypes for about 60% of the roughly 670 donors, treating that subset as a discovery cohort. An early release covering some 640 HLA-typed donors comprised about 310 gigabases of sequencing data and tens of millions of unique TCR sequences. Rather than drawing on any new phenotypic data, the later analysis identified candidate immune exposures from TCR beta sequences and the way those sequences occurred across donors. The study aimed to test whether cataloging public T cell receptors could reveal signatures of past pathogen exposure. The number of donors typed differed by locus, with about 629-630 for A, B, C, DRB1 and DQB1, 522 for DQA1, approximately 570 for DPA1, and over 400 for DPB1. To predict cytomegalovirus infection status, the study combined high-throughput TCR immunosequencing, statistical association of individual TCRs with disease status, and machine learning. In an earlier analysis of 550 to 700 of the donors, high-throughput TCR beta sequencing was used to judge whether each TCR beta V gene segment behaved as functional or pseudogenic. Across some 400 genotyped donors of the cohort, an average of about 220,000 unique TCR beta nucleotide sequences per donor were sequenced, and around 20% of those sequences were non-productive. To study patterns of TCR occurrence, a later analysis re-analyzed previously published TCR beta repertoires from hundreds of donors and added high-resolution HLA genotyping. Of the approximately 400 genotyped donors, approximately 80% were placed in the genetic ancestry cluster associated with self-reported Caucasian donors. All discovery cohort repertoires had been generated using a single sequencing platform. The T cell repertoires of some 700 subjects were profiled by immunosequencing and related to cytomegalovirus serostatus. Roughly 5 DR-DQ haplotypes were treated as single units for association and clustering because of strong linkage in the cohort.

Library method: the immunoSEQ multiplex PCR assay. A mixture of 60 forward primers for TCR Vbeta segments and 13 reverse primers for TCR Jbeta segments was used in the multiplex PCR. Amplification of the CDR3 region of rearranged TCR beta genes was performed with a multiplex PCR assay on genomic DNA. Amplified TCR beta libraries were sequenced as 87-base-pair reads on the Illumina HiSeq System. The original pipeline was this. Across the 500 to 850 repertoires, a later analysis counted tens of millions of unique TCR beta chains, around 10 million of which were shared by at least two donors. A nearest-neighbor algorithm error-corrected the raw reads and collapsed the reads into unique sequences, merging closely related sequences to remove PCR and sequencing errors. V, D and J gene segments were assigned by aligning CDR3 sequences to IMGT reference sequences. For a sequence to be retained, a match of at least six nucleotides was required to both a V gene segment and a J gene segment. Rearrangements were classified as productive when the CDR3 lacked stop codons and remained in frame with V and J, and all other rearrangements were classified as non-productive. Following IMGT convention, CDR3 was defined as the stretch from the second conserved V-encoded cysteine up to the conserved J-encoded phenylalanine. Sequences without an unambiguous match to a single V gene segment were excluded from the earlier analysis of 450 to 750 of the donors. An earlier analysis of some 610 of the donors called V segments functional above 56.7% productive rearrangements and segregating when the between-donor standard deviation exceeded 5%. To diagnose cytomegalovirus status from the catalog of TCR beta chain sequences, a statistical classification framework was built. V and J gene assignment, in a later analysis, came from comparing TCR nucleotide sequences with IMGT/GENE-DB human TR gene sequences. In a later analysis, CDR3 sequences and most-parsimonious VDJ recombination scenarios were assigned using the TCRdist pipeline. In a later analysis, each TCR beta chain was defined by its CDR3 amino acid sequence together with its V-gene family, and reads without a unique V-gene family were excluded. A later analysis removed 500 to 600 highly shared, low-generation-probability nucleotide sequences to deal with suspected cross-contamination and a sequencing artifact. In a later analysis, a clonal expansion index for each public chain was calculated from normalized within-repertoire ranks of inferred template counts. A later analysis computed generation probabilities with a VDJ recombination model fitted to out-of-frame rearrangements, and checked the results against IGoR. In a later analysis, hypergeometric tests were used to score TCR-TCR, TCR-HLA and TCR-CMV co-occurrence, with a repertoire-size bias correction applied to TCR pairs. False discovery rates were estimated in a later analysis by permuting HLA or CMV assignments 20 times. In a later analysis, co-occurring TCRs were grouped using DBSCAN, and TCRdist sequence similarity was added for clustering within HLA-allele-positive subsets. Repertoires with fewer than 30,000 or more than 120,000 public chains were left out of co-occurrence clustering, as were four to six repertoires with anomalous nucleotide sharing. The table comes from immuneACCESS by way of TCRdb, which keeps in-frame sequences with V and J called. Part of the clones is missing from these tables; in studies checked, under half for an unresolved V gene and the rest for unknown reasons. V, J and clone size were drawn from that table, and D and trimming were deduced from the DNA. The sample table records roughly 150,000 clones; over 60% of these occur just once. The leading ten clones occupy about 13% of the sample.

General conclusions and limits of the study: HLA typing was unavailable for some donors at each locus, so association tests used only the typed subset. Correlated functional status among segregating V segments might be attributable to linkage disequilibrium, but an unknown experimental factor could not be ruled out. Strong co-occurrence of HLA alleles, especially DR and DQ, made assigning TCR associations to individual alleles difficult. V-gene and J-gene trimming of TCR beta chains was associated with a missense DCLRE1C variant in a later genetic analysis, and the association was replicated in an independent cohort. Some IMGT-functional V segments, including TRBV6-2 and TRBV6-3, could not be told apart with the 87-base-pair reads, so those segments were excluded. A cluster of highly shared sequence variants was judged likely to be a technical artifact of the sequencing pipeline. The classifier was reported to diagnose cytomegalovirus status with high specificity and sensitivity in both the original cohort and the validation cohort. The only immune exposure information available for the cohort was CMV serostatus. According to a later analysis, TCR association rates differed among HLA loci, with DRB1 alleles showing the most associated TCRs and HLA-C alleles showing the fewest. In vitro tests confirmed that a few of the cytomegalovirus-associated TCR beta chains recognize cytomegalovirus antigens. According to a later analysis, most CMV-associated TCR beta chains appeared to be HLA-restricted, and the HLA associations seemed to be driven largely by CMV exposure. The earlier analysis of 587 of the donors excluded roughly 16 rarely observed V segments, including chromosome 9 orphons, because counts were too low. In the study, around 160 TCR beta chains were listed as associated with cytomegalovirus. The authors suggested that the approach could potentially be extended to other disease states and immunological phenotypes. The cohort was sequenced for TCR beta chains only, and without alpha or paired-chain data the features that could be detected were limited. In a later analysis, 16,951 TCR beta sequences were associated with specific HLA alleles at a false discovery rate of 0.05. A further reported finding was that TCR beta sequences accurately predicted the HLA-A and HLA-B alleles for most subjects in the first cohort. The presence/absence analyses assumed that sequencing depth was roughly uniform across donors, and that assumption may not be true. A later analysis found that HLA-associated TCR beta chains were more clonally expanded and had lower generation probabilities than equally common non-associated chains. Across donors, most TCR sequences were observed very rarely, whereas some public TCRs were present in many individuals. In an earlier analysis of about 600 of the donors, most TCR beta V segments appeared in productive rearrangements about 90% or about 30% of the time, broadly matching IMGT annotations. According to a later genetic analysis, donors in an Asian-associated ancestry cluster had fewer N-insertions in productive TCRs than the approximately 650-donor mean. In a later analysis, several top co-occurrence clusters were reported to appear linked to parvovirus B19, influenza, CMV and Epstein-Barr virus.

On this clone itself: Its binding antigen is unknown. Base qualities are not at hand, and no much larger clone is one base apart.

The cohort was made up of around 720 healthy bone marrow donors. Cohort members were all nominally healthy when sampled, although unrecorded immune exposures were likely present. The donor tested CMV seropositive and was one of the 289 seropositive cohort members. A peripheral blood sample was provided by each donor, and peripheral blood mononuclear cells were used for TCR beta sequencing. Genomic DNA was extracted from the blood cell samples with the Qiagen DNeasy Blood Extraction Kit. Sequences SGHRS (CDR1) and YFSETQ (CDR2) are obtained from the germline V gene. At the junction V is shortened by 1 base and J by 5 bases, with 18 bases in between. Taken from cysteine to phenylalanine, the CDR3 has 16 residues. The CDR3 DNA has 48 bases and is translated from base 1.

This clonotype was obtained from a middle-aged man in good health and CMV-seropositive. Here the chain combines TRBV5-1 and TRBJ2-5, with the D segment identity uncertain. Sequencing was performed on PBMCs. The CDR3 loop reads CASSLLPSSSGETQYF. The DNA sequence is TGCGCCAGCAGCTTGTTGCCCAGCTCTTCCGGGGAGACCCAGTACTTC.